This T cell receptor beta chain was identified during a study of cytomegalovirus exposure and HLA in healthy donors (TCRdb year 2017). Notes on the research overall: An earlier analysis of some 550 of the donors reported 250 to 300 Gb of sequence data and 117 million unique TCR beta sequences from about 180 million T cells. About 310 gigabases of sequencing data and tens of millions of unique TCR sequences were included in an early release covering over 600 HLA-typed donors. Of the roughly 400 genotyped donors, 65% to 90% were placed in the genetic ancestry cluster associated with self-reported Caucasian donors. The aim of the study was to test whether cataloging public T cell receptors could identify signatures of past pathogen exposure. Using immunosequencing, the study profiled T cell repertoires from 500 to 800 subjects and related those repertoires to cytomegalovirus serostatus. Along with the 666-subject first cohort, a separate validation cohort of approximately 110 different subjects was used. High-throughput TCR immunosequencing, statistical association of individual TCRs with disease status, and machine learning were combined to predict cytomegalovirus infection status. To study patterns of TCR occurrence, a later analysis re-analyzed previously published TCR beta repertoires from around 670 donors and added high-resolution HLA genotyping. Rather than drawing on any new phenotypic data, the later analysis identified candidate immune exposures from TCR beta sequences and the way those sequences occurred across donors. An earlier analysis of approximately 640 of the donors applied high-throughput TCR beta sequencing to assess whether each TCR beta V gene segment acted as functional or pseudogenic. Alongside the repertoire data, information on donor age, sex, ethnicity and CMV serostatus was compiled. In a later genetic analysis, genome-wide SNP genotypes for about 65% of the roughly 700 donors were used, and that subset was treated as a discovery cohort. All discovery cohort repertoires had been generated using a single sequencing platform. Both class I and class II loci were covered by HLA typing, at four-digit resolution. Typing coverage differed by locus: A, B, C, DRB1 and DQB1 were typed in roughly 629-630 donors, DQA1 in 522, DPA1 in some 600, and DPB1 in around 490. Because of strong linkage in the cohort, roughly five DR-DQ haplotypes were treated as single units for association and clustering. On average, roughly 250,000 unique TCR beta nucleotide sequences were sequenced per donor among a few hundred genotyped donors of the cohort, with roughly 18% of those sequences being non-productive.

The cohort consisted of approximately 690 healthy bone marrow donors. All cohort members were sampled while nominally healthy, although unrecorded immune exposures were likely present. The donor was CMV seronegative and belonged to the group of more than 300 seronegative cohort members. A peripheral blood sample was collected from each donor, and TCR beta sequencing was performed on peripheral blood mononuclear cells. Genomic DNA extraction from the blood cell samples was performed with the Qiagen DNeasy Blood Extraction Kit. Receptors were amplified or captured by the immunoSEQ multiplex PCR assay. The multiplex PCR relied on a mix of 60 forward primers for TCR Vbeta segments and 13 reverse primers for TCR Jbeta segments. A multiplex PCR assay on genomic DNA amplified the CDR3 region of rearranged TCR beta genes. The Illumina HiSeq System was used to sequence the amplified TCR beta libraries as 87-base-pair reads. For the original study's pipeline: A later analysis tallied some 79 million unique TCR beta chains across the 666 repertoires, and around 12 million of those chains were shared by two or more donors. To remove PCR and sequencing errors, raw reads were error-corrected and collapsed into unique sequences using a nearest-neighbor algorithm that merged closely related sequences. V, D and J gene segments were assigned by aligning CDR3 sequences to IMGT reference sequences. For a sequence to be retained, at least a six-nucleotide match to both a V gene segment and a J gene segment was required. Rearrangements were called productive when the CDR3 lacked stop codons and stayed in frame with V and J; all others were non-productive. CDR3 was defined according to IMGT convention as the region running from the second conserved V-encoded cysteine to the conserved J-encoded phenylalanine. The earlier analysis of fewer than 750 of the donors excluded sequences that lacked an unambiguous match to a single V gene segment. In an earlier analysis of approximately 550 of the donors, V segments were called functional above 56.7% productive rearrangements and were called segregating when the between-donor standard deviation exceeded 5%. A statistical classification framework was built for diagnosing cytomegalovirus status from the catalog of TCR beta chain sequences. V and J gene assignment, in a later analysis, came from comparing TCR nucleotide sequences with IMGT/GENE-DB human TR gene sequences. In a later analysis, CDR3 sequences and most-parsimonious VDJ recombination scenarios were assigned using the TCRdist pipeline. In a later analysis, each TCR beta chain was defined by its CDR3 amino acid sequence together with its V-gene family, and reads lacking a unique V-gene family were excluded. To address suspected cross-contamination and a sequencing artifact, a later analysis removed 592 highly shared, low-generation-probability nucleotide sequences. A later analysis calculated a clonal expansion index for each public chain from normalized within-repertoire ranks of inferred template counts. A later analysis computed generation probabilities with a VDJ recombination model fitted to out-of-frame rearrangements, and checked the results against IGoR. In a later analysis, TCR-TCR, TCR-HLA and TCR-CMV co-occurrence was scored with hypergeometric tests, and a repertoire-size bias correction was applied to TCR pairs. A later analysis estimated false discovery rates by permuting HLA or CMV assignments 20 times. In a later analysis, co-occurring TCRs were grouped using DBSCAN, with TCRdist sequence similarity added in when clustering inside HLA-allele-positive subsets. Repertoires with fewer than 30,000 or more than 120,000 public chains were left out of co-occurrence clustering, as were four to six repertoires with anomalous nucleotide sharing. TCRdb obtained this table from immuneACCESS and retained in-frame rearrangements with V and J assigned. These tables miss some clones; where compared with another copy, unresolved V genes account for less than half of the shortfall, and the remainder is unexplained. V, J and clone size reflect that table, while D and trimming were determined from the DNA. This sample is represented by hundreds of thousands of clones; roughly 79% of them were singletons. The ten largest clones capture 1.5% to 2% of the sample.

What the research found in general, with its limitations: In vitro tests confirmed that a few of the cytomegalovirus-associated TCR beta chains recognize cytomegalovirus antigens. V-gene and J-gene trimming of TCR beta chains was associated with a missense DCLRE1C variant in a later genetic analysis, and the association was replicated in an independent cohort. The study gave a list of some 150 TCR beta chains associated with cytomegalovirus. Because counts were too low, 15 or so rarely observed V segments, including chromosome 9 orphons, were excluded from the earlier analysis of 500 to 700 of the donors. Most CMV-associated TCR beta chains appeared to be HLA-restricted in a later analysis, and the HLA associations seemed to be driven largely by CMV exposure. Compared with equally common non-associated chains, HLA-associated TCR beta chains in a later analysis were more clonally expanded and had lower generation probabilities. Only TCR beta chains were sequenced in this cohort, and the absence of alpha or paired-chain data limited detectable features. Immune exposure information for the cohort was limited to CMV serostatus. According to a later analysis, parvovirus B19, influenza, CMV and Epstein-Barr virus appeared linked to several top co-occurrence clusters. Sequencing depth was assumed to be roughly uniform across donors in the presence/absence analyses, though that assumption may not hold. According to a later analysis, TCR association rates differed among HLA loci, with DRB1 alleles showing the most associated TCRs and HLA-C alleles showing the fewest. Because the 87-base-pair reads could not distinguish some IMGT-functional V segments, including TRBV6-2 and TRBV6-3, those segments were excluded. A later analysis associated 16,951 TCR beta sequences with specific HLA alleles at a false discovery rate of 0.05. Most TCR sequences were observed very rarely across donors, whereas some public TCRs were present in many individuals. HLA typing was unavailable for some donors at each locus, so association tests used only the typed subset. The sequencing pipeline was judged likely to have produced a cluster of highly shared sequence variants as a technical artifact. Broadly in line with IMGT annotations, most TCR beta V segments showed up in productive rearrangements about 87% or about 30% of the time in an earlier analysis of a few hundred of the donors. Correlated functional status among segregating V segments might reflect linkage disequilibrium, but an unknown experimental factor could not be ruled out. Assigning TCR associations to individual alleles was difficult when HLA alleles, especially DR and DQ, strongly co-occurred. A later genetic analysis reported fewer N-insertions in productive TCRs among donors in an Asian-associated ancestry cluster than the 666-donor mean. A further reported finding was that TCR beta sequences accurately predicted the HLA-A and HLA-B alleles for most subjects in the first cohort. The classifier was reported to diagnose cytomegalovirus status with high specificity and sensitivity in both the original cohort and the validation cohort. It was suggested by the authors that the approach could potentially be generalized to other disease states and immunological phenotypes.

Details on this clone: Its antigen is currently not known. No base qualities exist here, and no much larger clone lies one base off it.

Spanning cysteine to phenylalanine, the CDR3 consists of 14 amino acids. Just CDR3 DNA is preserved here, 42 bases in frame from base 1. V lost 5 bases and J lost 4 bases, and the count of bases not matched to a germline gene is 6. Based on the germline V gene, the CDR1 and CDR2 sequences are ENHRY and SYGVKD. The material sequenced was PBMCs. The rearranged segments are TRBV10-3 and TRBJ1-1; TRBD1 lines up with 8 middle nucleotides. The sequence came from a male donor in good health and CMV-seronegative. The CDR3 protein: CAISKDREGTEAFF. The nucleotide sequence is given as TGTGCCATCAGTAAGGACAGGGAAGGCACTGAAGCTTTCTTT.